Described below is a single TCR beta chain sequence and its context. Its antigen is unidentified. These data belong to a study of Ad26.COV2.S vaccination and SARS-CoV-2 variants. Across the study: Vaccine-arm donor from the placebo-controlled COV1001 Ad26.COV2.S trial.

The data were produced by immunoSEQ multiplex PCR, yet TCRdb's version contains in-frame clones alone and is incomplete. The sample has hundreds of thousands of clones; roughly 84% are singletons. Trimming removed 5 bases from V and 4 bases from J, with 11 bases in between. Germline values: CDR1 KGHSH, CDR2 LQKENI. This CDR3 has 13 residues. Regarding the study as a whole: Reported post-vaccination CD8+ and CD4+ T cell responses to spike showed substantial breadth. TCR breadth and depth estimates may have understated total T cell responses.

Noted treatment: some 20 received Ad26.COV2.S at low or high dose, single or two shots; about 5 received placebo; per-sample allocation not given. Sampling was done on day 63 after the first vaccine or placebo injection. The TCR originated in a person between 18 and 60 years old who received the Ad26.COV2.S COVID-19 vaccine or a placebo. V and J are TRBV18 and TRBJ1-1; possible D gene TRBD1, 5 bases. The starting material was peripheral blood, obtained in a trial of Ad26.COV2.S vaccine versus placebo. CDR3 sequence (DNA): TGTGCCAGCTCATCGACAGATTTCACTGAAGCTTTCTTT. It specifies CASSSTDFTEAFF.